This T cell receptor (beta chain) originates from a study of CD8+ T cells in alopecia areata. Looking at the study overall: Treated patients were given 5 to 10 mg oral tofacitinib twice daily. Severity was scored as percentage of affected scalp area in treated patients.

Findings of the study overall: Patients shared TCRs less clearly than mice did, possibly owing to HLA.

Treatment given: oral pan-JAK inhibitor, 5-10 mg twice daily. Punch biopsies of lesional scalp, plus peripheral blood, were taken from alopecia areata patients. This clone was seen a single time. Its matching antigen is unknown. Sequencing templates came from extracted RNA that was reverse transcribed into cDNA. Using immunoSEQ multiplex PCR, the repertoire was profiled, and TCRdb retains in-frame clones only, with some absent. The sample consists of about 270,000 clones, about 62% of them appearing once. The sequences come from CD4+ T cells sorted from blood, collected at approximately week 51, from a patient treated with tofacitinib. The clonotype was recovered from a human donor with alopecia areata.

CDR3 sequence (DNA): TGCAGCCTACGACAGGGGACAGATACGCAGTATTTT. It specifies CSLRQGTDTQYF. The chain combines TRBV29-1 with TRBJ2-3; 8 nucleotides line up with TRBD1. CDR1 is SQVTM and CDR2 is ANQGSEA in the germline V gene. This CDR3 spans 12 amino acids. Germline trimming cut 8 bases from V and 3 bases from J; bases unmatched to any gene: 4.